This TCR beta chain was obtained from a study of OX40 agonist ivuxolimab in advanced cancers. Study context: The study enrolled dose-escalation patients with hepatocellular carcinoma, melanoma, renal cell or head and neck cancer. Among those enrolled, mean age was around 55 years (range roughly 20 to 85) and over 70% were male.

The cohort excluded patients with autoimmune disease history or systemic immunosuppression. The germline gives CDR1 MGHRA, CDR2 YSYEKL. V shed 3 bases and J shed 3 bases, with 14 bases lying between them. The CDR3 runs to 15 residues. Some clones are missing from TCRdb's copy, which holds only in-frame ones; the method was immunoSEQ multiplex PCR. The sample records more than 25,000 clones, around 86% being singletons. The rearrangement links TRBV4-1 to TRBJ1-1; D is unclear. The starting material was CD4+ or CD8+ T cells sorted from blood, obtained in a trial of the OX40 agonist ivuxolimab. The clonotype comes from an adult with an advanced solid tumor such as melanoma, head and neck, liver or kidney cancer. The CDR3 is CASSQLREGDTEAFF. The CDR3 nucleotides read TGCGCCAGCAGCCAGCTCCGGGAGGGCGACACTGAAGCTTTCTTT.